This T cell receptor (beta chain) comes out of a study of blood T cell repertoires in COVID-19. Study summary: Both acute and convalescent COVID-19 samples were obtained from the United States, Italy and Spain. T cells, B-cell-depleted T cells, or PBMCs provided the cDNA or gDNA that served as material.

Clones were read by immunoSEQ multiplex PCR, and TCRdb kept only the in-frame ones, dropping some. The data show some 80,000 clones, 80% to 90% seen once. Germline V gives CDR1 SNHLY, CDR2 FYNNEI. The V and J ends lost 7 bases and 8 bases respectively, with 14 bases between them. This CDR3 is 12 amino acids long. The J gene is TRBJ1-2, the V gene TRBV2, with D possibly TRBD1 on 6 matching bases. The TCR originated in a man aged 60-69 years with COVID-19, enrolled during active disease. The specimen sequenced was peripheral blood. CDR3 sequence: CASTGEGGGYTF. CDR3 DNA sequence: TGTGCCAGCACAGGGGAAGGCGGAGGCTACACCTTC.